The following is a T cell receptor (beta chain) sequence with its context. The table came from immunoSEQ multiplex PCR; TCRdb's copy has only in-frame clones and leaves some out. The sample lists some 77,000 clones; 80% to 90% were seen once. Germline lookup yields CDR1 SGHAT and CDR2 FQNNGV. This CDR3 contains 16 residues. Trimming removed 5 bases from V and 0 bases from J; junction bases left unmatched: 7. This sample is drawn from a study of OX40 agonist ivuxolimab in advanced cancers. V usage is TRBV11-2 and J usage is TRBJ2-1, with 7 bases that match TRBD2. This receptor was taken from an adult with an advanced solid tumor such as melanoma, head and neck, liver or kidney cancer. The sample consisted of CD4+ or CD8+ T cells sorted from blood, taken in a trial of the OX40 agonist ivuxolimab. CDR3 sequence reads: CASSRFGGSSYNEQFF. The CDR3 bases are TGTGCCAGCAGCAGGTTCGGGGGGTCCTCCTACAATGAGCAGTTCTTC.